The present entry profiles one T cell receptor beta chain with its context. The antigen remains undetermined. Each donor had 8.5 to 10 milliliters of peripheral blood drawn. The total RNA that was extracted per sample amounted to at least 5 micrograms. The data originate from a study of blood T cells in healthy people across ages. Study-wide results and limits: Per million T cells, TCR beta diversity dropped roughly linearly as age increased.

A sample-barcoded 5' primer and a J-beta primer mix were used in a second PCR of about 6 to 12 cycles. Each of the cDNA molecules was tagged by a template-switch adaptor with 12 random nucleotides. Via MiXCR, TCRdb re-called the 5' RACE reads, giving one row per CDR3 protein. The repertoire has roughly 1,700,000 distinct CDR3 sequences, approximately 28% of them found once; the top ten carry around 7.7%. Germline loops: CDR1 MNHEY, CDR2 SVGEGT. V lost 5 bases to trimming and J lost 4 bases, with 11 bases between them. This CDR3 is built from 13 residues. The sequencing input was blood. This clonotype originated in a woman in her twenties or thirties in good health. The V and J genes are TRBV6-2 or TRBV6-3 and TRBJ1-2, with D perhaps TRBD1 (5 bases). The CDR3 protein is CASSVTGSYGYTF. CDR3 DNA sequence: TGTGCCAGCAGTGTTACAGGATCCTATGGCTACACCTTC.